These 5 T cell receptor beta chains were all obtained from the same sample, sequenced in a study of PD-1 blockade in classical Hodgkin lymphoma. Time point: newly diagnosed, previously untreated cHL patient sample. The method was immunoSEQ multiplex PCR; TCRdb's version includes in-frame clones alone and lacks a portion of them. Of some 28,000 clones in the sample, approximately 90% were seen once. Sequencing used peripheral blood mononuclear cells (PBMCs). These receptors came from a human donor with classical Hodgkin lymphoma.

The chain combines TRBV5-8 with TRBJ2-7, with TRBD1 identical over 9 bases. The CDR3 consists of 16 residues. Germline CDR1 reads SGHTS; CDR2 reads YDEGEE. The V segment lost 2 bases and the J segment 6 bases; nucleotides outside the gene matches: 12. CDR3 amino acids: CASSFDGTGISREQYF. The CDR3 coding sequence is TGTGCCAGCAGCTTTGATGGGACAGGGATTTCGCGCGAGCAGTACTTC.

CDR3 in DNA: TGTGCCAGCAGTTTTGCGAGGGGTTCCCGCCACGAGCAGTACTTC. It specifies CASSFARGSRHEQYF. The rearrangement uses TRBV28 and TRBJ2-7; the D gene could be TRBD1 or TRBD2 (5 bases each). V was trimmed by 3 bases and J by 5 bases, leaving 17 bases between them. Germline loops: CDR1 MDHEN, CDR2 SYDVKM. This CDR3 comprises 15 residues.

The rearrangement links TRBV6-5 to TRBJ2-7, with D perhaps matching TRBD1 (6 bases). This CDR3 is built from 14 residues. Looked up from germline, CDR1 is MNHEY and CDR2 is SVGAGI. V shed 6 bases and J shed 5 bases, with 17 bases lying between them. The CDR3 protein is CASSTHQGKNEQYF. Written as DNA, the CDR3 is TGTGCCAGCAGCACCCATCAGGGGAAGAACGAGCAGTACTTC.

The gene calls are TRBV6-1 and TRBJ2-7; 7 positions match TRBD2. V lost 2 bases to trimming and J lost 0 bases; unmatched junction nucleotides: 4. CDR1 is MNHNS and CDR2 is SASEGT in the germline V gene. This CDR3 has 15 residues. The CDR3, as DNA: TGTGCCAGCAGTGAACGGGGAGGGGCCTCCTACGAGCAGTACTTC. It specifies CASSERGGASYEQYF.

The chain couples TRBV28 to TRBJ2-7; D is undetermined. The CDR3 consists of 12 residues. Germline loops: CDR1 MDHEN, CDR2 SYDVKM. V was clipped by 2 bases and J by 0 bases, with 2 bases between them. CDR3 amino acids: CASSLPSYEQYF. The CDR3 DNA is TGTGCCAGCAGTTTACCCTCCTACGAGCAGTACTTC.